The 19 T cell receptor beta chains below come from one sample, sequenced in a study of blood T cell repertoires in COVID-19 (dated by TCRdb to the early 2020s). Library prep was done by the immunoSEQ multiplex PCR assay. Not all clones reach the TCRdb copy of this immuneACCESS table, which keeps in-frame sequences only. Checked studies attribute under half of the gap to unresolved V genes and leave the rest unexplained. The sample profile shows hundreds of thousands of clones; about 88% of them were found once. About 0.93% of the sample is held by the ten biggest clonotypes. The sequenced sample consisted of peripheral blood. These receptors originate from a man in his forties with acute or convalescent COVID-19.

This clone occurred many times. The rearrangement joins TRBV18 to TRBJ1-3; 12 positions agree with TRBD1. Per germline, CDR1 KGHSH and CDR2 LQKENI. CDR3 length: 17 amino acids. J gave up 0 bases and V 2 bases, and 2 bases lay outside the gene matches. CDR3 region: CASSPGTGGPSGNTIYF. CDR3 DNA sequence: TGTGCCAGCTCACCAGGGACAGGGGGCCCCTCTGGAAACACCATATATTTT.

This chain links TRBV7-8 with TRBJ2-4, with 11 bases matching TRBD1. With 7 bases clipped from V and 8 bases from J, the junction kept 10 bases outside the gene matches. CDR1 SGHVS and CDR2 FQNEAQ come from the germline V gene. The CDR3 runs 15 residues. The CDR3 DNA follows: TGTGCCAGCACCCCAGGGGACAGGGGGATTCACATTCAGTACTTC. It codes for CASTPGDRGIHIQYF.

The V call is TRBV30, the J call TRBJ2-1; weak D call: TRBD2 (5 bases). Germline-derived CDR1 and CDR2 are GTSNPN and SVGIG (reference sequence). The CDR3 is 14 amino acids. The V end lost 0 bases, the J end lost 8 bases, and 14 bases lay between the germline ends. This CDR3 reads CAWSVDPGRDEQFF. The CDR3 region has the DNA TGTGCCTGGAGTGTAGATCCGGGAAGGGATGAGCAGTTCTTC.

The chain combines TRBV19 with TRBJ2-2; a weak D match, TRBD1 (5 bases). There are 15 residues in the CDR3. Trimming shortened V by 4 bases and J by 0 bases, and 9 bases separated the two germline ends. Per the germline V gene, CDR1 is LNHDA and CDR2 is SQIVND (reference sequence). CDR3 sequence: CASSTLGPNTGELFF. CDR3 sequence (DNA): TGTGCCAGTAGTACCCTGGGGCCGAACACCGGGGAGCTGTTTTTT.

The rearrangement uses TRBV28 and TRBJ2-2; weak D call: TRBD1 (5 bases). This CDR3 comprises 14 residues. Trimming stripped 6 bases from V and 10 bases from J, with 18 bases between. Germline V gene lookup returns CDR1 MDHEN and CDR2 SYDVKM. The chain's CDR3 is CASSSTSQGVELFF. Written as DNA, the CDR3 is TGTGCCAGCAGCTCGACATCTCAGGGTGTGGAGCTGTTTTTT.

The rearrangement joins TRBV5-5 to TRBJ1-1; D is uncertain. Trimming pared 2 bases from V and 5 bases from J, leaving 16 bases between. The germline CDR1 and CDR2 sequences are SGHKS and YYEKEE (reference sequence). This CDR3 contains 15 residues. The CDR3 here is CASSFWEDLRTEAFF. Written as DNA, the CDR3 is TGTGCCAGCAGCTTTTGGGAGGATTTAAGAACTGAAGCTTTCTTT.

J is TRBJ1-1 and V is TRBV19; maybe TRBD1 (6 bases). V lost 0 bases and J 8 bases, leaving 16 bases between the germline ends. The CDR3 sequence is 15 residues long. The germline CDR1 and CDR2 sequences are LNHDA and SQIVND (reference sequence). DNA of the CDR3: TGTGCCAGTAGTATAGAATCGACCTACCAGGGGGAAGCTTTCTTT. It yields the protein CASSIESTYQGEAFF.

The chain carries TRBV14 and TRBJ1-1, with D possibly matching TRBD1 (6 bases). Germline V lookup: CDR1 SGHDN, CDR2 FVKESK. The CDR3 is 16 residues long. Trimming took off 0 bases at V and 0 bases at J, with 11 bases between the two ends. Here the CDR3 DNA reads TGTGCCAGCAGCCAAGACCTACAGGGACTGAACACTGAAGCTTTCTTT. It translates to CASSQDLQGLNTEAFF.

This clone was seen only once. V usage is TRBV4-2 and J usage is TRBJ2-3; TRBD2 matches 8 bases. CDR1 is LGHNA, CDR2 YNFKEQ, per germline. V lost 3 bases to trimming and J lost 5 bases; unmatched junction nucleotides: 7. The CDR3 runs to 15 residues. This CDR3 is CASSQPGGAEDTQYF. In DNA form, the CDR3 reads TGTGCCAGCAGCCAGCCCGGGGGGGCGGAAGATACGCAGTATTTT.

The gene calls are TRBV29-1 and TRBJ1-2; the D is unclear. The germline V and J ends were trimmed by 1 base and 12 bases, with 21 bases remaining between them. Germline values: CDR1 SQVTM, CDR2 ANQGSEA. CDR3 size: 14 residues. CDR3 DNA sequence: TGCAGCGTTGAAGGCAGGTCAGAGGGAATTGAGAACACCTTC. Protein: CSVEGRSEGIENTF.

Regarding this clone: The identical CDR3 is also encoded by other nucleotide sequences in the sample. CDR3 nucleotide sequence: TGCGCCAGCAGCCTCCAGGGAATGAACACTGAAGCTTTCTTT. Its protein is CASSLQGMNTEAFF. The V and J genes are TRBV5-1 and TRBJ1-1, with D possibly matching TRBD1 (5 bases). V dropped 4 bases and J dropped 0 bases, with 10 bases sitting between them. CDR1 and CDR2 (germline): SGHRS, YFSETQ. The CDR3 runs to 14 residues.

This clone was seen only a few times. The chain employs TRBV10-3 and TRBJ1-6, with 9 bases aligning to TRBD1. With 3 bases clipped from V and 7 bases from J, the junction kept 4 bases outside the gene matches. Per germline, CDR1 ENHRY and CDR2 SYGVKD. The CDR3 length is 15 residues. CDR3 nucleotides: TGTGCCATCAGTGATGGGACAGGGCGGAATTCACCCCTCCACTTT. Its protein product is CAISDGTGRNSPLHF.

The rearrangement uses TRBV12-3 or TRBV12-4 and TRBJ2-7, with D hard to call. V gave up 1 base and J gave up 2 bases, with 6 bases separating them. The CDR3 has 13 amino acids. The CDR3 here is CASSLGVTYEQYF. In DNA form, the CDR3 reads TGTGCCAGCAGTTTAGGTGTAACCTACGAGCAGTACTTC.

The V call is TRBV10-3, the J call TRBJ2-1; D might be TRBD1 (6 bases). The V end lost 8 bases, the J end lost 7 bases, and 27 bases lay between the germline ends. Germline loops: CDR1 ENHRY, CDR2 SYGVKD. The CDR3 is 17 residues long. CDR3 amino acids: CAIVPSARGTLGNEQFF. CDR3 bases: TGTGCCATCGTTCCATCGGCCAGGGGCACCCTCGGGAATGAGCAGTTCTTC.

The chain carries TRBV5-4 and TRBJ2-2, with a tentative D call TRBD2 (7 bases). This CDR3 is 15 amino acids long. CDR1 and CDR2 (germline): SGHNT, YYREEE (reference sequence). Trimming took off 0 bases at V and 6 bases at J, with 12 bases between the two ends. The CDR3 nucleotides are TGTGCCAGCAGCTTGGGAGGGGGGGGTTCCGGGGAGCTGTTTTTT. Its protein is CASSLGGGGSGELFF. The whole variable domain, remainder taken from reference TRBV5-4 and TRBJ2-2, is ETGVTQSPTHLIKTRGQQVTLRCSSQSGHNTVSWYQQALGQGPQFIFQYYREEENGRGNFPPRFSGLQFPNYSSELNVNALELDDSALYLCASSLGGGGSGELFFGEGSRLTVL.

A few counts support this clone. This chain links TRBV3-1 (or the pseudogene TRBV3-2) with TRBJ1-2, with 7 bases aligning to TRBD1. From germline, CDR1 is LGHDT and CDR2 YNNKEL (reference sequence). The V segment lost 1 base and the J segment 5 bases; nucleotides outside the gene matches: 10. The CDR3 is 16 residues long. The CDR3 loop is CASSQVSGGSRYGYTF. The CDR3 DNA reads TGTGCCAGCAGCCAAGTTTCAGGGGGAAGTAGGTATGGCTACACCTTC.

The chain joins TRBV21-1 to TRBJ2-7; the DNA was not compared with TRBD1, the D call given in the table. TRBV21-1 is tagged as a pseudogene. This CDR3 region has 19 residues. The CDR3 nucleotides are TGTGCTGAGAGTGGTCTGCAGGGTAGTCGGTTGGTCGCTTCCTACGAGCAGTACTTC. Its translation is CAESGLQGSRLVASYEQYF.

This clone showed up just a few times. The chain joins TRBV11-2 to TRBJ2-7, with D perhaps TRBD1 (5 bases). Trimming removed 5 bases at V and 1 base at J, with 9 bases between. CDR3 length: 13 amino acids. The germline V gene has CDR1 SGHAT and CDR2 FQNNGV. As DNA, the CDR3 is TGTGCCAGCAGCCCGGACAATTCCTACGAGCAGTACTTC. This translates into CASSPDNSYEQYF.

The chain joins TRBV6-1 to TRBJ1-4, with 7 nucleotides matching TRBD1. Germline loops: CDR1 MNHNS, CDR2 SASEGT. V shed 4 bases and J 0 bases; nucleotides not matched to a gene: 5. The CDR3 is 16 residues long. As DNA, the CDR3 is TGTGCCAGCAGTGCCAGACAGGGATCAACTAATGAAAAACTGTTTTTT. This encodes CASSARQGSTNEKLFF.